One sample yielded the 16 T cell receptor beta chains listed below, sequenced in a study of CD8 T cells in Susac syndrome. Random hexamers were used to reverse transcribe roughly 0.45 to 1 ug of RNA. From the immunoSEQ multiplex PCR reads, TCRdb called clonotypes with MiXCR, one entry per CDR3 protein. This table holds more than 120,000 distinct CDR3 sequences, 94% found once. Sample: CD4+ T cells from PBMCs. All receptors come from a human donor in good health.

The chain employs TRBV29-1 and TRBJ2-1; D not certain. CDR3 length: 14 residues. Trimming stripped 0 bases from V and 6 bases from J, with 12 bases between. CDR1 and CDR2 from the germline V gene are SQVTM and ANQGSEA. The CDR3 DNA sequence: TGCAGCGTTGAAGACCGGTTTGTGGTCAATGAGCAGTTCTTC. It codes for CSVEDRFVVNEQFF.

In its sample, this clonotype was seen once. The chain employs TRBV6-1 and TRBJ2-5; a weak D match, TRBD2 (6 bases). CDR3 length equals 13 residues. Germline V CDR1 and CDR2: MNHNS, SASEGT. V lost 7 bases and J lost 6, with 15 bases in between. CDR3 bases: TGTGCCAGCACGACTAGTAGTACAAAGACCCAGTACTTC. Protein product: CASTTSSTKTQYF.

This clonotype was seen once. The chain is built from TRBV5-1 and TRBJ2-1; TRBD2 aligns across 9 bases. This CDR3 region has 16 residues. The junction had 5 bases not matched to a gene; V was cut back by 2 bases and J by 2 bases. Germline V lookup: CDR1 SGHRS, CDR2 YFSETQ. CDR3 DNA sequence: TGCGCCAGCAGCTTTTCTCTAGCGGGACCCTACAATGAGCAGTTCTTC. Translation: CASSFSLAGPYNEQFF.

The chain joins TRBV3-1 to TRBJ1-4; D uncertain. V dropped 3 bases and J dropped 7 bases, with 12 bases sitting between them. The CDR3 spans 14 residues. Germline CDR1 reads LGHDT; CDR2 reads YNNKEL (reference sequence). The CDR3 nucleotides are TGTGCCAGCAGCCACACTCGTCTGGGTGAAAAACTGTTTTTT. Translated, it gives CASSHTRLGEKLFF.

The chain recombines TRBV20-1 with TRBJ1-2, with D maybe TRBD1 (6 bases). V was cut by 6 bases and J by 8 bases, with 10 bases left in between. Germline CDR1 is DFQATT and CDR2 is SNEGSKA (reference sequence). The CDR3 loop spans 10 amino acids. The CDR3: CSAPDRGYTF. The CDR3 bases are TGCAGTGCGCCGGACAGAGGCTACACCTTC.

V gene TRBV18 combines with J gene TRBJ2-1, with a tentative D call TRBD1 (5 bases). This CDR3 has 17 amino acids. The V end lost 3 bases, the J end lost 2 bases, and 17 bases lay between the germline ends. Looked up from germline, CDR1 is KGHSH and CDR2 is LQKENI. DNA for the CDR3: TGTGCCAGCTCACCCCTCACGAGGCAGGGTCCCTACAATGAGCAGTTCTTC. Translated: CASSPLTRQGPYNEQFF.

The chain uses TRBV7-9 and TRBJ1-1; TRBD1 matches at 9 bases. V shed 5 bases and J 0 bases; nucleotides not matched to a gene: 10. The CDR3 contains 17 residues. The germline gives CDR1 SEHNR, CDR2 FQNEAQ (reference sequence). The CDR3 here is CASSHPTGGSMNTEAFF. The CDR3 bases are TGTGCCAGCAGCCATCCGACAGGGGGATCGATGAACACTGAAGCTTTCTTT.

This chain joins TRBV20-1 and TRBJ1-1; D is uncertain. The V gene's germline CDR1 is DFQATT and CDR2 SNEGSKA (reference sequence). This CDR3 spans 14 amino acids. Trimming took 0 bases from V and 1 from J, leaving 9 bases between them. CDR3 nucleotides: TGCAGTGCTAGAGATCCCCCATCGAACACTGAAGCTTTCTTT. It specifies CSARDPPSNTEAFF.

This clonotype came up once. The chain carries TRBV9 and TRBJ2-5, with 11 positions matching TRBD2. V was pared by 3 bases and J by 5 bases, with 12 bases of the junction left unmatched. Germline V gives CDR1 SGDLS, CDR2 YYNGEE. The CDR3 extends over 17 amino acids. The CDR3 loop is CASSAGGLAGGGETQYF. CDR3 nucleotides: TGTGCCAGCAGCGCCGGTGGGCTAGCGGGAGGCGGGGAGACCCAGTACTTC. Looking up the rest from reference TRBV9 and TRBJ2-5 gives the full variable domain: DSGVTQTPKHLITATGQRVTLRCSPRSGDLSVYWYQQSLDQGLQFLIQYYNGEERAKGNILERFSAQQFPDLHSELNLSSLELGDSALYFCASSAGGLAGGGETQYFGPGTRLLVL.

The chain is built from TRBV10-3 and TRBJ2-4; D uncertain. Germline V gene lookup returns CDR1 ENHRY and CDR2 SYGVKD. The germline V and J ends were trimmed by 11 bases and 0 bases, with 8 bases remaining between them. The CDR3 sequence is 12 residues long. Written as DNA, the CDR3 is TGTGCCGTCCGTCTAGCCAAAAACATTCAGTACTTC. It encodes CAVRLAKNIQYF.

The genes are TRBV7-2 and TRBJ2-7; 9 positions match TRBD1. V lost 5 bases to trimming and J lost 2 bases; unmatched junction nucleotides: 10. CDR3 length: 16 residues. Germline-derived CDR1 and CDR2 are SGHTA and FQGNSA. In nucleotides, the CDR3 is TGTGCCAGCAGCGCGTTGACAGGGGGAGCTACCTACGAGCAGTACTTC. Translating gives CASSALTGGATYEQYF.

The chain carries TRBV5-1 and TRBJ2-5, with D perhaps matching TRBD2 (5 bases). The V gene's germline CDR1 is SGHRS and CDR2 YFSETQ. CDR3 length: 14 amino acids. V was cut by 4 bases and J by 1 base, with 11 bases left in between. The CDR3 protein is CASSDQRLQETQYF. CDR3 nucleotides: TGCGCCAGCAGCGACCAGCGGCTCCAAGAGACCCAGTACTTC. Combining the CDR3 with reference TRBV5-1 and TRBJ2-5 gives the whole variable domain KAGVTQTPRYLIKTRGQQVTLSCSPISGHRSVSWYQQTPGQGLQFLFEYFSETQRNKGNFPGRFSGRQFSNSRSEMNVSTLELGDSALYLCASSDQRLQETQYFGPGTRLLVL.

The chain links TRBV29-1 to TRBJ1-1; possibly TRBD1 for D (5 bases). Germline CDR1 is SQVTM and CDR2 is ANQGSEA. The CDR3 has 11 residues. The germline V and J ends were trimmed by 4 bases and 11 bases, with 14 bases remaining between them. DNA for the CDR3: TGCAGCGTTGGGCCGGGGCTTGGGGCTTTCTTT. Residues: CSVGPGLGAFF.

V gene TRBV30 combines with J gene TRBJ2-1; D is possibly TRBD1 or TRBD2 (5 bases each). V was cut by 2 bases and J by 8 bases, with 10 bases left in between. The CDR3 consists of 12 residues. Germline V gene sequence: CDR1 GTSNPN, CDR2 SVGIG (reference sequence). The CDR3: CAWSTGTHEQFF. The CDR3 DNA sequence: TGTGCCTGGAGTACGGGGACCCATGAGCAGTTCTTC.

The genes are TRBV3-1 and TRBJ1-1; D remains unclear. The germline V and J ends were trimmed by 3 bases and 1 base, with 18 bases remaining between them. The CDR3 is made up of 17 amino acids. CDR1 is LGHDT, CDR2 YNNKEL, per germline (reference sequence). The CDR3 DNA is TGTGCCAGCAGCCATCCTAAGACGGGGAATGGGAACACTGAAGCTTTCTTT. Translated: CASSHPKTGNGNTEAFF. The full variable domain, completed using reference TRBV3-1 and TRBJ1-1, is DTAVSQTPKYLVTQMGNDKSIKCEQNLGHDTMYWYKQDSKKFLKIMFSYNNKELIINETVPNRFSPKSPDKAHLNLHINSLELGDSAVYFCASSHPKTGNGNTEAFFGQGTRLTVV.

The gene calls are TRBV7-9 and TRBJ2-1; 11 nucleotides align to TRBD2. The CDR3 has 15 residues. V lost 8 bases, J lost 6 bases, and 9 bases stayed unmatched. Germline loops: CDR1 SEHNR, CDR2 FQNEAQ (reference sequence). The CDR3 DNA reads as TGTGCCAGCGGCAGGATAGCGGGAGGGGTCAATGAGCAGTTCTTC. Protein sequence: CASGRIAGGVNEQFF.